This entry is about one TCR beta chain. The record originates from a study of blood T cell repertoires in COVID-19. The overall study: T cells, B-cell-depleted T cells, or PBMCs provided the cDNA or gDNA that served as material.

Some clones are missing from TCRdb's copy, which holds only in-frame ones; the method was immunoSEQ multiplex PCR. The sample shows roughly 37,000 clones, around three quarters of them seen only once. Germline CDR1 is SGDLS and CDR2 is YYNGEE. CDR3 length equals 15 residues. With 3 bases removed from V and 3 bases from J, the gap between germline ends came to 13 bases. The chain employs TRBV9 and TRBJ1-5; possible D gene TRBD1, 5 bases. The TCR sequence derives from a man between 60 and 75 years old with active COVID-19. The sample comprised peripheral blood. CDR3 loop: CASSEGLSLNQPQHF. CDR3 bases: TGTGCCAGCAGCGAGGGACTGAGCCTCAATCAGCCCCAGCATTTT.